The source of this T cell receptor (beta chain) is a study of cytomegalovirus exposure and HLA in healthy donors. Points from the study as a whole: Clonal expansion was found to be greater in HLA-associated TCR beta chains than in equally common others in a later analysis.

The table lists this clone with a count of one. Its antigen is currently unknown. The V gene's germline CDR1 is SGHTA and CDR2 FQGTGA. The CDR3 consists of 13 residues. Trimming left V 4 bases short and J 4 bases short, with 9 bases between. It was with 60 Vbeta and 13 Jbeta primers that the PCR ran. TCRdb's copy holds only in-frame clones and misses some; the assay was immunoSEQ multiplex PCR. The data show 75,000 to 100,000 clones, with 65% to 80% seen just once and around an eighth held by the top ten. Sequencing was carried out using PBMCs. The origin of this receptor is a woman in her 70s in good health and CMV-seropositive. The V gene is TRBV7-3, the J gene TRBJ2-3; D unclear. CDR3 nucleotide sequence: TGTGCCAGCAGCTCCCTCCCCCCAGATACGCAGTATTTT. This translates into CASSSLPPDTQYF.